The 8 T cell receptor beta chains presented below share a single source sample, sequenced in a study of neurological immune-mediated disorders. In TCRdb, the 5' RACE reads were re-called with MiXCR into one record per CDR3 protein. In the table there are more than 55,000 distinct CDR3 sequences, roughly 10% of which are singletons. Time point specified: longitudinal time-point 2. The sample consisted of PBMCs. The source of these receptors is a man aged 30 to 45 in good health.

This clonotype has a count of ten or more. The rearrangement uses TRBV4-2 and TRBJ2-2, with D perhaps TRBD1 or TRBD2 (5 bases each). V lost 3 bases and J lost 0, with 8 bases in between. Looked up from germline, CDR1 is LGHNA and CDR2 is YNFKEQ. This CDR3 has 15 amino acids. CDR3 nucleotides: TGTGCCAGCAGCCAGGGACCGACGAACACCGGGGAGCTGTTTTTT. Its protein is CASSQGPTNTGELFF.

This clonotype was recorded many times. The gene calls are TRBV20-1 and TRBJ1-1, with a weak D call TRBD1 (6 bases). In germline, CDR1 is DFQATT, CDR2 SNEGSKA (reference sequence). CDR3 length equals 14 residues. V lost 6 bases and J lost 4, with 18 bases in between. This chain's CDR3 is CSAEKGVGVTEAFF. CDR3 nucleotides: TGCAGTGCAGAGAAGGGGGTAGGGGTCACTGAAGCTTTCTTT.

This clonotype was counted between two and nine times. In DNA, the CDR3 is TGTGCCTGGAGTGTAAAGGTCGGGCTAGCTGGATACGAGCAGTACTTC. It specifies CAWSVKVGLAGYEQYF. The chain uses TRBV30 and TRBJ2-7; D might be TRBD2 (5 bases). Germline CDR1 is GTSNPN and CDR2 is SVGIG (reference sequence). Trimming cost V 0 bases and J 4 bases, with 19 bases left between them. CDR3 length: 16 residues.

In this sample, this clonotype turned up many times. The gene calls are TRBV29-1 and TRBJ2-7; D gene uncertain. CDR3 length: 11 amino acids. Trimming shortened V by 4 bases and J by 5 bases, and 9 bases separated the two germline ends. In germline, CDR1 is SQVTM, CDR2 ANQGSEA. The CDR3 DNA reads TGCAGCGTTGTTAGGTTAGACGAGCAGTACTTC. It yields the protein CSVVRLDEQYF.

There are many counts of this clonotype. The chain combines TRBV28 with TRBJ1-5; D not resolved. Between the trimmed V and J ends, which lost 4 bases and 3 bases, there was a span of 22 bases. The V gene's germline CDR1 is MDHEN and CDR2 SYDVKM. The CDR3 totals 18 residues. The DNA of the CDR3 is TGTGCCAGCAGTTCTTTGACTGCCCAAACGGTACTCAATCAGCCCCAGCATTTT. It specifies CASSSLTAQTVLNQPQHF. The entire variable domain, with the rest obtained from reference TRBV28 and TRBJ1-5, is as follows: DVKVTQSSRYLVKRTGEKVFLECVQDMDHENMFWYRQDPGLGLRLIYFSYDVKMKEKGDIPEGYSVSREKKERFSLILESASTNQTSMYLCASSSLTAQTVLNQPQHFGDGTRLSIL.

This clonotype was seen ten or more times. The chain joins TRBV29-1 to TRBJ2-2, with D unresolved. The V gene's germline CDR1 is SQVTM and CDR2 ANQGSEA. Trimming removed 7 bases from V and 6 bases from J, with 15 bases in between. The CDR3 runs 13 residues. The CDR3 is CSGTLSLAGELFF. The CDR3 nucleotides read TGCAGCGGTACCCTTAGTCTTGCCGGGGAGCTGTTTTTT.

This clonotype was detected a few times. The chain uses TRBV20-1 and TRBJ2-3; D remains ambiguous. CDR3 length equals 14 residues. The V gene's germline CDR1 is DFQATT and CDR2 SNEGSKA (reference sequence). Trimming pared 1 base from V and 0 bases from J, leaving 8 bases between. CDR3 in amino acids: CSARGRQSTDTQYF. The CDR3 region has the DNA TGCAGTGCTAGAGGTCGGCAAAGCACAGATACGCAGTATTTT.

This clonotype has ten or more counts. The chain combines TRBV5-1 with TRBJ2-3; 9 bases are shared with TRBD1. V shed 5 bases, J shed 1 base, and the junction held 8 bases outside the gene matches. The CDR3 extends over 16 amino acids. Germline assignment: CDR1 SGHRS and CDR2 YFSETQ. The DNA of the CDR3 is TGCGCCAGCAGTGAACAACGGGACAGGGGCACAGATACGCAGTATTTT. This encodes CASSEQRDRGTDTQYF.